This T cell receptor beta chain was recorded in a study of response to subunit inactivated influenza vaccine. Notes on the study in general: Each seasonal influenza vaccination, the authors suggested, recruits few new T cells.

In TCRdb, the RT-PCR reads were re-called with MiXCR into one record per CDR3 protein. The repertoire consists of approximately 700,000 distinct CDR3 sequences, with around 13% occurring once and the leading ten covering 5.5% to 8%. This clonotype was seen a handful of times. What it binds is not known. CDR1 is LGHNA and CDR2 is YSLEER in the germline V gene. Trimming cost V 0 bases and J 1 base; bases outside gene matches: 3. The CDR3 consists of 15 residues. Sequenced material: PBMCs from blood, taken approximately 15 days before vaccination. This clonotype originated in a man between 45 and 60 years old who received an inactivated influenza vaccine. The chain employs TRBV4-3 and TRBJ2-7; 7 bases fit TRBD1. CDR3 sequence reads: CASSQEGRGSYEQYF. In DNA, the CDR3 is TGCGCCAGCAGCCAAGAAGGCAGGGGGTCCTACGAGCAGTACTTC.